What follows are 14 T cell receptor beta chains derived from one specimen sequenced in a study of metastatic and nonmetastatic thyroid tumors. TCRdb re-called the PCR reads through MiXCR. The sample yields approximately 35,000 clones, roughly 36% seen once. Every patient was untreated before thyroid surgery. The sample was tumor tissue. Source of these receptors: a female donor with papillary thyroid cancer or a benign thyroid nodule (not recorded which). Some clones in this sample may be carry-over from other donors' samples.

The genes are TRBV5-1 and TRBJ2-1; 7 nucleotides align to TRBD2. This CDR3 is built from 15 residues. J lost 6 bases, V lost 4 bases, and 10 bases had no gene match. Germline assignment: CDR1 SGHRS and CDR2 YFSETQ. CDR3 amino acids: CASSDLAGVGNEQFF. The CDR3 nucleotides are TGCGCCAGCAGCGACCTCGCGGGGGTCGGCAATGAGCAGTTCTTC.

The rearrangement links TRBV6-1 to TRBJ1-1; the D gene is possibly TRBD1 (6 bases). CDR1 is MNHNS, CDR2 SASEGT, per germline. The CDR3 sequence is 17 residues long. V was trimmed by 5 bases and J by 4 bases, leaving 23 bases between them. CDR3 nucleotide sequence: TGTGCCAGCAGTCCTGGGTACTTTTGGGGGCAGGGCACTGAAGCTTTCTTT. Protein: CASSPGYFWGQGTEAFF.

About this clone: A single base separates this from a much larger clone, so it may be a read error. Within the sample, other DNA sequences also encode this same CDR3. This chain links TRBV6-1 with TRBJ2-1, with D hard to call. Trimming stripped 10 bases from V and 0 bases from J, with 13 bases between. CDR3 size: 14 residues. The germline V gene encodes CDR1 MNHNS and CDR2 SASEGT. CDR3 in amino acids: CATQTRSSYNEQFF. Here the CDR3 DNA reads TGTGCCACCCAGACACGGAGCTCCTACAATGAGCAGTTCTTC.

This clone was observed a handful of times. The CDR3 loop reads CASSPGQGDRTQYF. DNA for the CDR3: TGTGCCAGTAGCCCGGGACAGGGTGACAGGACCCAGTACTTC. The J gene is TRBJ2-5, the V gene TRBV19, with TRBD1 matching 9 bases. Germline CDR1 is LNHDA and CDR2 is SQIVND (reference sequence). CDR3 size: 14 residues. Losses at the gene ends were 6 bases for V and 7 bases for J; bases not matched to a gene: 9.

This chain's CDR3 is CASSRDTSGGGEQYF. CDR3 sequence (DNA): TGTGCCAGCAGCCGAGACACTAGCGGGGGAGGCGAGCAGTACTTC. This sequence joins TRBV28 and TRBJ2-7; 11 nucleotides match TRBD2. V shed 6 bases, J shed 6 bases, and the junction held 10 bases outside the gene matches. CDR3 size: 15 residues. CDR1 and CDR2 from the germline V gene are MDHEN and SYDVKM. Based on the CDR3 plus reference TRBV28 and TRBJ2-7, the full variable domain is DVKVTQSSRYLVKRTGEKVFLECVQDMDHENMFWYRQDPGLGLRLIYFSYDVKMKEKGDIPEGYSVSREKKERFSLILESASTNQTSMYLCASSRDTSGGGEQYFGPGTRLTVT.

The chain joins TRBV19 to TRBJ2-2; a possible D gene is TRBD1 (6 bases). The CDR3 consists of 16 residues. V was clipped by 8 bases and J by 5 bases, with 21 bases between them. Germline assignment: CDR1 LNHDA and CDR2 SQIVND (reference sequence). In nucleotides, the CDR3 is TGTGCCAGTGGACCAAATCAGGGGAGTGGTACCGGGGAGCTGTTTTTT. Its protein product is CASGPNQGSGTGELFF.

In its sample, this clone was seen a few times. V gene TRBV10-3 combines with J gene TRBJ2-1; 11 bases map to TRBD2. CDR1 is ENHRY, CDR2 SYGVKD, per germline. V was clipped by 3 bases and J by 7 bases; unmatched bases: 5. CDR3 length equals 15 residues. CDR3 DNA: TGTGCCATCAGTGATATAGCGGGAGGGAATAATGAGCAGTTCTTC. It codes for CAISDIAGGNNEQFF.

The chain couples TRBV20-1 to TRBJ1-1; the D gene is possibly TRBD1 (5 bases). The germline CDR1 and CDR2 sequences are DFQATT and SNEGSKA (reference sequence). The CDR3 contains 16 residues. Trimming removed 0 bases at V and 0 bases at J, with 14 bases between. CDR3 nucleotide sequence: TGCAGTGCTAGAGACTACGACAGCCTTTTGAACACTGAAGCTTTCTTT. This codes for CSARDYDSLLNTEAFF.

V is TRBV5-1 and J is TRBJ2-2; D possibly corresponds to TRBD2 (6 bases). The CDR3 spans 16 residues. From germline, CDR1 is SGHRS and CDR2 YFSETQ. The V end was cut by 3 bases, the J end by 1 base, with 13 bases between. CDR3 DNA sequence: TGCGCCAGCAGCTCGCCTATTAGCGGGAACACCGGGGAGCTGTTTTTT. As protein: CASSSPISGNTGELFF.

A few counts support this clone. The chain links TRBV30 to TRBJ2-7; D is unclear. CDR1 and CDR2 (germline): GTSNPN, SVGIG (reference sequence). Trimming took 1 base from V and 6 from J, leaving 13 bases between them. This CDR3 has 13 amino acids. CDR3 coding DNA: TGTGCCTGGAGTGAGGAGCTCGGGCTCGAGCAGTACTTC. Its translation: CAWSEELGLEQYF. The full variable domain, its missing parts supplied by reference TRBV30 and TRBJ2-7, is SQTIHQWPATLVQPVGSPLSLECTVEGTSNPNLYWYRQAAGRGLQLLFYSVGIGQISSEVPQNLSASRPQDRQFILSSKKLLLSDSGFYLCAWSEELGLEQYFGPGTRLTVT.

V gene TRBV10-1 combines with J gene TRBJ2-5, with a tentative D call TRBD2 (5 bases). Germline V gene lookup returns CDR1 WNHNN and CDR2 SYGVQD (reference sequence). The V end was cut by 0 bases, the J end by 6 bases, with 8 bases between. This CDR3 is built from 13 residues. Written as DNA, the CDR3 is TGCGCCAGCAGTGAGTCGGGGAGAAAGACCCAGTACTTC. Amino acids: CASSESGRKTQYF.

This clone was recorded once. The chain carries TRBV11-2 and TRBJ1-6; a weak D match, TRBD1 (6 bases). V dropped 0 bases and J dropped 8 bases, with 17 bases sitting between them. Germline loops: CDR1 SGHAT, CDR2 FQNNGV. This CDR3 is 17 amino acids long. The DNA for the CDR3 is TGTGCCAGCAGCTTAGAATACAGGGTACAGGGTGATTCACCCCTCCACTTT. Its translation is CASSLEYRVQGDSPLHF.

This clone appeared many times. The CDR3 protein is CASSEAPGEVEKLFF. As DNA, the CDR3 is TGTGCCAGCAGTGAAGCTCCGGGTGAAGTTGAAAAACTGTTTTTT. The chain couples TRBV2 to TRBJ1-4, with no clear D. The V and J ends lost 0 bases and 7 bases respectively, with 12 bases between them. The CDR3 contains 15 residues. Germline V gene data show CDR1 as SNHLY and CDR2 as FYNNEI. The entire variable domain, with the rest obtained from reference TRBV2 and TRBJ1-4, is as follows: EPEVTQTPSHQVTQMGQEVILRCVPISNHLYFYWYRQILGQKVEFLVSFYNNEISEKSEIFDDQFSVERPDGSNFTLKIRSTKLEDSAMYFCASSEAPGEVEKLFFGSGTQLSVL.

The chain uses TRBV12-3 or TRBV12-4 and TRBJ1-1; D is unclear. CDR3 length: 12 amino acids. V gave up 3 bases and J gave up 3 bases, with 5 bases separating them. The CDR3 here is CASSFGYTEAFF. CDR3 DNA sequence: TGTGCCAGCAGTTTTGGTTACACTGAAGCTTTCTTT.